This passage covers 20 T cell receptor beta chains from one sample sequenced in a study of blood T cells in healthy people across ages. The authors ran a second PCR of about 7 to 11 cycles using a sample-barcoded 5' primer and a J-beta primer mix. TCRdb recomputed calls from the 5' RACE reads with MiXCR, one row per CDR3 protein. The table includes about 1.7 million distinct CDR3 sequences, 28% detected once. Sample: blood. The receptors were sampled from a woman in her 30s in good health.

This chain joins TRBV5-4 and TRBJ2-1; either TRBD1 or TRBD2 may supply D (5 bases each). V was trimmed by 4 bases and J by 5 bases, leaving 16 bases between them. Germline CDR1 SGHNT, CDR2 YYREEE (reference sequence). The CDR3 runs 15 residues. CDR3 sequence reads: CASSGRDRDNNEQFF. The CDR3 region has the DNA TGTGCCAGCAGCGGCCGGGACCGAGATAACAATGAGCAGTTCTTC.

The chain has TRBV3-1 and TRBJ1-2; no firm D call. The CDR3 runs to 12 residues. Germline V lookup: CDR1 LGHDT, CDR2 YNNKEL (reference sequence). Trimming shortened V by 1 base and J by 6 bases, and 6 bases separated the two germline ends. The CDR3 DNA reads TGTGCCAGCAGCCAAGGCCAGAATGGCTACACCTTC. Its translation: CASSQGQNGYTF.

The V and J genes are TRBV7-2 and TRBJ2-1; a weak D match, TRBD2 (6 bases). Germline loops: CDR1 SGHTA, CDR2 FQGNSA. The CDR3 contains 16 residues. V was shortened by 2 bases and J by 10 bases, with 21 bases between the two germline ends. CDR3 nucleotides: TGTGCCAGCAGCTTAAACCGGGCTAGCGAGAGCGGGGAGCAGTTCTTC. Translation gives CASSLNRASESGEQFF.

This clonotype showed up just a few times. The CDR3 DNA sequence: TGTGCCAGCAGCCTAAGTATTGAGGACTATGGCTACACCTTC. Protein: CASSLSIEDYGYTF. The chain uses TRBV11-2 and TRBJ1-2, with D uncertain. Germline CDR1 reads SGHAT; CDR2 reads FQNNGV. Trimming pared 5 bases from V and 3 bases from J, leaving 13 bases between. The CDR3 has 14 residues.

This clonotype showed up just a few times. V usage is TRBV27 and J usage is TRBJ2-1; 7 positions agree with TRBD1. The CDR3 has 14 residues. From germline, CDR1 is MNHEY and CDR2 SMNVEV (reference sequence). Losses at the gene ends were 2 bases for V and 13 bases for J; bases not matched to a gene: 11. The CDR3 loop reads CASSLGQGTETQFF. The CDR3 coding sequence is TGTGCCAGCAGTTTAGGGCAGGGGACAGAGACCCAGTTCTTC.

This clonotype has just a few counts. The chain uses TRBV7-2 and TRBJ2-1; possible D gene TRBD1, 6 bases. The V and J ends lost 4 bases and 3 bases respectively, with 19 bases between them. The CDR3 spans 17 residues. CDR1 is SGHTA, CDR2 FQGNSA, per germline. The CDR3: CASSSRVTGALYNEQFF. CDR3 coding DNA: TGTGCCAGCAGCTCCCGGGTGACAGGAGCCCTCTACAATGAGCAGTTCTTC.

The sample holds a few counts of this clonotype. The V call is TRBV7-2, the J call TRBJ2-5; possible D gene TRBD2, 5 bases. The DNA end lines up better with TRBJ2-7; the J call may be wrong. There are 13 residues in the CDR3. Germline V gene lookup returns CDR1 SGHTA and CDR2 FQGNSA. This CDR3 reads CASSLRLRGEQYF. DNA of the CDR3: TGTGCCAGCAGCCTACGCCTTCGGGGCGAGCAGTACTTC.

The rearrangement joins TRBV5-6 to TRBJ2-1; TRBD2 is a possible D gene (7 bases). Germline CDR1 is SGHDT and CDR2 is YYEEEE. The CDR3 runs 13 residues. V was clipped by 6 bases and J by 12 bases, with 19 bases between them. CDR3 nucleotides: TGTGCCAGCATCTTCCGGGGGGCTGATGTGCAGTTCTTC. Translation: CASIFRGADVQFF.

In this sample, this clonotype turned up a few times. The V call is TRBV29-1, the J call TRBJ2-7; D is unresolved. The CDR3 is made up of 12 amino acids. Germline loops: CDR1 SQVTM, CDR2 ANQGSEA. Trimming left V 5 bases short and J 1 base short, with 9 bases between. CDR3 region: CSVPSGSYEQYF. The CDR3 DNA sequence: TGCAGCGTTCCTAGTGGTTCCTACGAGCAGTACTTC.

Concerning this clonotype: A clone one base away is much larger, so this may be a read error. The CDR3 region is CASSPLAVGNEQFF. CDR3 nucleotide sequence: TGTGCCAGCAGCCCCCTGGCCGTGGGGAATGAGCAGTTCTTC. The chain combines TRBV12-3 or TRBV12-4 with TRBJ2-1; D is uncertain. The CDR3 extends over 14 amino acids. Between the trimmed V and J ends, which lost 6 bases and 7 bases, there was a span of 16 bases.

This clonotype was observed a few times. This rearrangement joins TRBV20-1 to TRBJ1-4; D is perhaps TRBD1 (5 bases). CDR1 and CDR2 (germline): DFQATT, SNEGSKA (reference sequence). V lost 5 bases to trimming and J lost 0 bases, with 13 bases between them. This CDR3 spans 15 amino acids. DNA for the CDR3: TGCAGTGCTGGGGGTAATCAGGCAACTAATGAAAAACTGTTTTTT. Its translation is CSAGGNQATNEKLFF.

The chain joins TRBV4-3 to TRBJ2-3; 7 bases match TRBD2. The J segment lost 0 bases and the V segment lost 1 base, leaving 10 bases of the junction unmatched. This CDR3 region has 18 residues. Germline V gene sequence: CDR1 LGHNA, CDR2 YSLEER. The CDR3 spells CASSQAIGTTFSTDTQYF. The CDR3 region has the DNA TGCGCCAGCAGCCAAGCGATTGGGACTACATTTAGCACAGATACGCAGTATTTT.

The J gene is TRBJ2-1, the V gene TRBV5-1, with D perhaps given as TRBD1 or TRBD2 (5 bases each). V lost 1 base and J lost 4, with 12 bases in between. CDR3 length: 15 residues. Germline V gene sequence: CDR1 SGHRS, CDR2 YFSETQ. CDR3 bases: TGCGCCAGCAGCTTGAACACGGGGCGGTACAATGAGCAGTTCTTC. Its translation is CASSLNTGRYNEQFF.

J is TRBJ1-1 and V is TRBV12-3 or TRBV12-4; D is unresolved. The CDR3 totals 16 residues. The V end was cut by 6 bases, the J end by 1 base, with 18 bases between. This CDR3 reads CASSAGPTRRNTEAFF. The CDR3 bases are TGTGCCAGCAGCGCCGGACCAACCAGGCGGAACACTGAAGCTTTCTTT.

Only one count was recorded for this clonotype. The rearrangement uses TRBV29-1 and TRBJ1-2, with 9 bases aligning to TRBD1. The CDR3 runs 12 residues. Germline trimming cut 6 bases from V and 8 bases from J; bases unmatched to any gene: 7. Germline V lookup: CDR1 SQVTM, CDR2 ANQGSEA. CDR3 amino acids: CSVGGTGWGYTF. For the CDR3, the DNA is TGCAGCGTGGGGGGGACAGGGTGGGGCTACACCTTC.

The V and J genes are TRBV5-5 and TRBJ1-5; D gene ambiguous. The germline CDR1 and CDR2 sequences are SGHKS and YYEKEE (reference sequence). The CDR3 is made up of 14 amino acids. The V and J ends lost 3 bases and 3 bases respectively, with 10 bases between them. The CDR3 nucleotides read TGTGCCAGCAGCTCTCACAAGTTCAATCAGCCCCAGCATTTT. It specifies CASSSHKFNQPQHF.

This clonotype was counted many times. V is TRBV12-3 or TRBV12-4 and J is TRBJ2-1; weak D call: TRBD2 (5 bases). The CDR3 contains 12 residues. V was cut by 2 bases and J by 9 bases, with 8 bases left in between. The CDR3 nucleotides are TGTGCCAGCAGTTTACGAGGGCCTGAGCAGTTCTTC. Translating gives CASSLRGPEQFF.

Many counts were recorded for this clonotype. The gene calls are TRBV7-2 and TRBJ2-7; D is possibly TRBD1 or TRBD2 (6 bases each). CDR1 is SGHTA, CDR2 FQGNSA, per germline. The CDR3 is 15 residues long. V shed 6 bases and J shed 4 bases, with 19 bases lying between them. The CDR3 DNA follows: TGTGCCAGCAGGACTGGTGGGGGGCTTGTTTACGAGCAGTACTTC. This encodes CASRTGGGLVYEQYF.

There are a few counts of this clonotype. J is TRBJ2-3 and V is TRBV20-1; D remains ambiguous. Per germline, CDR1 DFQATT and CDR2 SNEGSKA (reference sequence). V dropped 1 base and J dropped 1 base, with 12 bases sitting between them. The CDR3 is 15 amino acids. Here the CDR3 DNA reads TGCAGTGCTAGAGTTTCGGCGGTGCGCACAGATACGCAGTATTTT. Amino acid sequence: CSARVSAVRTDTQYF.

This clonotype was recorded once. Mismatch with germline at one junction end may stem from a read error. The rearrangement uses TRBV12-3 or TRBV12-4 and TRBJ2-1; TRBD2 might be the D (5 bases). This CDR3 is built from 14 residues. DNA for the CDR3: TGTGCCAGCACCGGAGAGGGATGGTACAGTGAGCAGTTCTTC. Translated: CASTGEGWYSEQFF.